This is a list of T cell receptor beta chains from one sample in a study of cytomegalovirus exposure and HLA in healthy donors. Repertoires were generated with immunoSEQ multiplex PCR, while TCRdb's copy carries only in-frame clones and drops some. The top ten clones hold 5.7% of a sample with some 170,000 clones, about nine tenths of them seen once. The sample consisted of PBMCs. These receptors were taken from a woman in her 30s in good health and CMV-seronegative. Both conserved end residues are part of each CDR3. Fields, in order: V gene, clone size, J gene, D gene, CDR3 protein, CDR3 DNA. The D gene is left open where the match is weak. Where a row states a size, it is once, few, many or the class of an expanded clone; other rows omit it.

>TRBV6-6|-|TRBJ1-5|-
CASTVSRNSNQPQHF
TGTGCCAGCACGGTCTCGAGGAATAGCAATCAGCCCCAGCATTTT
>TRBV7-9|-|TRBJ2-2|TRBD2
CASPSSGDTGELFF
TGTGCCAGCCCCTCTAGCGGGGACACCGGGGAGCTGTTTTTT
>TRBV27|-|TRBJ1-5|TRBD1
CASSKTGASNQPQHF
TGTGCCAGCAGCAAGACAGGGGCGAGCAATCAGCCCCAGCATTTT
>TRBV6-6|-|TRBJ1-1|-
CASSSIGVAATEAFF
TGTGCCAGCAGTTCTATCGGCGTTGCGGCCACTGAAGCTTTCTTT
>TRBV7-9|-|TRBJ1-5|TRBD1
CASSSQGANQPQHF
TGTGCCAGCAGTTCACAGGGGGCCAACCAGCCCCAGCATTTT
>TRBV4-1|-|TRBJ1-1|-
CASSQDLRSEAFF
TGCGCCAGCAGCCAAGATTTGAGGTCTGAAGCTTTCTTT
>TRBV30|few|TRBJ2-7|-
CAWSESYEQYF
TGTGCCTGGAGTGAATCGTACGAGCAGTACTTC
>TRBV5-1|-|TRBJ2-7|TRBD1
CASSRYGQVDEQYF
TGCGCCAGCAGCCGCTACGGACAGGTTGATGAGCAGTACTTC
>TRBV5-1|-|TRBJ2-1|TRBD2
CASSESGNNEQFF
TGCGCCAGCAGCGAAAGCGGGAACAATGAGCAGTTCTTC
>TRBV4-3|-|TRBJ1-5|-
CASSQGWRQHSNQPQHF
TGCGCCAGCAGCCAAGGGTGGAGGCAGCATAGCAATCAGCCCCAGCATTTT
>TRBV7-9|-|TRBJ1-1|TRBD1
CAIRGYTEAFF
TGTGCCATCAGGGGGTATACTGAAGCTTTCTTT
>TRBV9|-|TRBJ2-7|-
CASSVDISYEQYF
TGTGCCAGCAGCGTAGATATCTCCTACGAGCAGTACTTC
>TRBV4-1|-|TRBJ1-2|-
CASSKGRDNYGYTF
TGCGCCAGCAGCAAAGGCCGGGACAACTATGGCTACACCTTC
>TRBV15|-|TRBJ1-5|-
CATSTDSNQPQHF
TGTGCCACCAGCACCGACAGCAATCAGCCCCAGCATTTT
>TRBV11-2|-|TRBJ2-1|TRBD2
CASSLAPTSSNEQFF
TGTGCCAGCAGCTTAGCTCCGACTAGCTCCAATGAGCAGTTCTTC
>TRBV6-5|-|TRBJ2-4|-
CAVGSVAKNIQYF
TGTGCCGTGGGGTCCGTAGCCAAAAACATTCAGTACTTC
>TRBV6-5|-|TRBJ2-7|TRBD2
CASSYTASGRLYEQYF
TGTGCCAGCAGTTACACCGCTAGCGGGAGGCTGTACGAGCAGTACTTC
>TRBV5-6|-|TRBJ2-5|TRBD2
CASSLPSGGPLETQYF
TGTGCCAGCAGCTTGCCTTCGGGGGGGCCTTTGGAGACCCAGTACTTC
>TRBV9|-|TRBJ2-3|TRBD2
CASSARLAGEGTQYF
TGTGCCAGCAGCGCCAGACTGGCCGGGGAGGGTACGCAGTATTTT
>TRBV2|-|TRBJ2-5|-
CASSEHRTSETQYF
TGTGCCAGCAGTGAACATCGGACAAGCGAGACCCAGTACTTC
>TRBV2|-|TRBJ1-1|TRBD1
CASSRTGTNTEAFF
TGTGCCAGCAGTAGGACAGGGACGAACACTGAAGCTTTCTTT
>TRBV2|few|TRBJ2-2|-
CASSDVRGITGELFF
TGTGCCAGCAGTGATGTCAGGGGTATCACCGGGGAGCTGTTTTTT
>TRBV19|-|TRBJ2-7|TRBD2
CASSIIAGGPNEQYF
TGTGCCAGTAGTATCATAGCGGGAGGGCCGAACGAGCAGTACTTC